This paragraph covers one TCR beta chain sequence. The antigen is unknown. The data stem from a study of T cells in localized non-small cell lung cancer. Generated by immunoSEQ multiplex PCR, the TCRdb table keeps only in-frame clones and is missing some. The table includes under 55,000 clones, roughly 80% detected once. Study conclusions and caveats: A denser population of T cells in blood accompanied longer overall survival. Only one tumor region was sequenced, so heterogeneity remains possible. Highest T cell clonality was seen in uninvolved adjacent lung, surpassing that measured in tumor. Adjacent lung tissue had a median about 50 of the top 100 clones found in the tumor.

Specimen: PBMCs, collected before any cancer treatment. The TCR comes from a woman aged 35 to 69 with stage II lung adenocarcinoma.

In nucleotides, the CDR3 is TGCGCCAGCAGCCAAGGAGCGGGGGTAGCCAAAAACATTCAGTACTTC. Encoded protein: CASSQGAGVAKNIQYF. The V gene is TRBV4-1, the J gene TRBJ2-4; 8 positions agree with TRBD2. From germline, CDR1 is MGHRA and CDR2 YSYEKL. The CDR3 sequence is 16 residues long. Trimming cost V 1 base and J 0 bases; bases outside gene matches: 2.